One and the same sample provided the 22 T cell receptor beta chains below, sequenced in a study of T cells after yellow fever vaccination (dated by TCRdb to between 2019 and 2020). This specimen's treatment or condition label, per the study, means: live attenuated yellow fever vaccine strain. The library relied on 5' RACE. Data came from an Illumina NovaSeq 6000. TCRdb passed the public sequencing reads through fastp at Q25 and MiXCR, retaining productive beta sequences. Each record represents a unique CDR3 protein, reported with the most common genes and DNA among its rows. This sample has approximately 330,000 distinct CDR3 sequences in its table, and approximately 12% of those were observed once. 2.5% to 4% of the sample is held by the ten biggest clonotypes. The sequenced sample was CD4+ T cells sorted from PBMCs, obtained 15 days after the yellow fever booster vaccination. Receptor source: a young man who received the YFV17D yellow fever vaccine.

The gene calls are TRBV6-6 and TRBJ2-6, with D perhaps assigned TRBD1 or TRBD2 (5 bases each). The CDR3 covers 17 residues. In germline, CDR1 is MNHNY, CDR2 SVGAGI (reference sequence). The V and J ends lost 6 bases and 0 bases respectively, with 15 bases between them. The CDR3, as DNA: TGTGCCAGCAGCTGGGGGTACCACCCCTCTGGGGCCAACGTCCTGACTTTC. Amino acids: CASSWGYHPSGANVLTF.

The chain recombines TRBV30 with TRBJ1-1, with D perhaps TRBD1 (5 bases). The germline V gene encodes CDR1 GTSNPN and CDR2 SVGIG (reference sequence). The CDR3 contains 12 residues. Trimming cost V 0 bases and J 6 bases, with 8 bases left between them. The CDR3 region is CAWSVRESEAFF. In DNA, the CDR3 is TGTGCCTGGAGTGTCAGGGAGTCTGAAGCTTTCTTT.

This clonotype occurred a few times. The V call is TRBV5-1, the J call TRBJ2-2; D perhaps matches TRBD1 (6 bases). V dropped 3 bases and J dropped 2 bases, with 14 bases sitting between them. The germline V gene has CDR1 SGHRS and CDR2 YFSETQ. This CDR3 is 16 amino acids long. The CDR3 region has the DNA TGCGCCAGCAGCTCTTCCGGGACACTAAACACCGGGGAGCTGTTTTTT. It codes for CASSSSGTLNTGELFF.

This CDR3 reads CATSDLRLGADTQYF. CDR3 nucleotides: TGTGCCACCAGTGATTTGCGACTAGGCGCAGATACGCAGTATTTT. This sequence joins TRBV24-1 and TRBJ2-3; D may be TRBD2 (6 bases). CDR1 and CDR2 (germline): KGHDR, SFDVKD. V lost 0 bases and J 4 bases, leaving 10 bases between the germline ends. The CDR3 is made up of 15 amino acids.

This clonotype was detected only a few times. The rearrangement joins TRBV7-8 to TRBJ2-1; 12 nucleotides match TRBD2. Trimming took 3 bases from V and 7 from J; bases not matched to a gene: 4. Germline V gene sequence: CDR1 SGHVS, CDR2 FQNEAQ. The CDR3 is 15 residues long. This CDR3 is CASSFSSGGANEQFF. The CDR3 DNA follows: TGTGCCAGCAGCTTCTCTAGCGGGGGGGCAAATGAGCAGTTCTTC.

The V call is TRBV5-1, the J call TRBJ1-1; maybe TRBD1 (6 bases). The germline V gene encodes CDR1 SGHRS and CDR2 YFSETQ. The CDR3 contains 15 residues. With 0 bases removed from V and 2 bases from J, the gap between germline ends came to 11 bases. This chain's CDR3 is CASSLVVGGNTEAFF. In nucleotides, the CDR3 is TGCGCCAGCAGCTTGGTTGTGGGGGGCAACACTGAAGCTTTCTTT. The whole variable domain, filled in from reference TRBV5-1 and TRBJ1-1, reads KAGVTQTPRYLIKTRGQQVTLSCSPISGHRSVSWYQQTPGQGLQFLFEYFSETQRNKGNFPGRFSGRQFSNSRSEMNVSTLELGDSALYLCASSLVVGGNTEAFFGQGTRLTVV.

In its sample, this clonotype was seen a few times. The chain is built from TRBV29-1 and TRBJ2-5, with D unclear. V dropped 7 bases and J dropped 4 bases, with 7 bases sitting between them. In germline, CDR1 is SQVTM, CDR2 ANQGSEA. There are 10 residues in the CDR3. For the CDR3, the DNA is TGCAGCGGCCGTAGAGAGACCCAGTACTTC. Translated: CSGRRETQYF.

The chain recombines TRBV9 with TRBJ2-2; TRBD2 aligns across 7 bases. CDR1 SGDLS and CDR2 YYNGEE come from the germline V gene. The CDR3 is 15 amino acids. With 4 bases clipped from V and 4 bases from J, the junction kept 7 bases outside the gene matches. CDR3 nucleotide sequence: TGTGCCAGCAGCATAATGACTAGCAGCACCGGGGAGCTGTTTTTT. Amino acids: CASSIMTSSTGELFF.

The chain combines TRBV7-2 with TRBJ1-3; 9 nucleotides match TRBD1. V gave up 4 bases and J gave up 4 bases; unmatched junction bases: 8. CDR1 SGHTA and CDR2 FQGNSA come from the germline V gene. The CDR3 sequence is 16 residues long. CDR3 in amino acids: CASSSQQGAGGNTIYF. The DNA of the CDR3 is TGTGCCAGCAGCTCCCAACAGGGGGCAGGGGGAAACACCATATATTTT.

This clonotype was observed many times. The chain links TRBV27 to TRBJ2-7; 10 bases fit TRBD1. J was trimmed by 0 bases and V by 1 base; bases with no gene match: 0. The CDR3 runs 15 residues. Per germline, CDR1 MNHEY and CDR2 SMNVEV (reference sequence). CDR3 protein: CASSLWDRGSYEQYF. The CDR3 coding sequence is TGTGCCAGCAGTTTATGGGACAGGGGCTCCTACGAGCAGTACTTC.

This clonotype has only a few counts. The chain links TRBV20-1 to TRBJ2-7, with a possible D match to TRBD2 (6 bases). The CDR3 runs 13 residues. The germline V gene has CDR1 DFQATT and CDR2 SNEGSKA (reference sequence). CDR3 region: CSASWAGSYEQYF. CDR3 sequence (DNA): TGCAGCGCCTCTTGGGCGGGATCCTACGAGCAGTACTTC.

This chain connects TRBV4-1 to TRBJ2-5, with 7 positions matching TRBD2. The CDR3 extends over 19 amino acids. Germline V lookup: CDR1 MGHRA, CDR2 YSYEKL. The J segment lost 0 bases and the V segment lost 0 bases, leaving 13 bases of the junction unmatched. The CDR3 region is CASSQDSRTWGGDQETQYF. As DNA, the CDR3 is TGCGCCAGCAGCCAAGACTCCCGCACGTGGGGGGGGGACCAAGAGACCCAGTACTTC.

The chain joins TRBV29-1 to TRBJ2-1; TRBD1 matches at 11 bases. The ends lost 7 bases at V and 1 base at J; junction bases unmatched: 3. The CDR3 contains 14 residues. The germline gives CDR1 SQVTM, CDR2 ANQGSEA. The CDR3 nucleotides read TGCAGCGGCCGGGACAGGGGGTCCTACAATGAGCAGTTCTTC. Translating gives CSGRDRGSYNEQFF.

The sample holds a few counts of this clonotype. The V gene is TRBV14, the J gene TRBJ1-2, with no clear D. In germline, CDR1 is SGHDN, CDR2 FVKESK. The CDR3 totals 13 residues. V was cut by 1 base and J by 0 bases, with 3 bases left in between. The chain's CDR3 is CASSQASNYGYTF. The CDR3 DNA follows: TGTGCCAGCAGCCAAGCCTCTAACTATGGCTACACCTTC.

There are a few counts of this clonotype. The chain carries TRBV24-1 and TRBJ1-5; tentative D call: TRBD1 (6 bases). Trimming left V 2 bases short and J 5 bases short, with 21 bases between. The CDR3 is 18 residues long. Germline CDR1 and CDR2: KGHDR and SFDVKD. The CDR3 nucleotides are TGTGCCACCAGTGATTCTTACTACGGGGGCACAGTCTATCAGCCCCAGCATTTT. Its protein product is CATSDSYYGGTVYQPQHF.

This clonotype was counted a few times. This chain uses TRBV5-1 with TRBJ1-1; 7 bases agree with TRBD1. J lost 5 bases, V lost 4 bases, and 5 bases had no gene match. CDR3 length: 13 amino acids. Germline assignment: CDR1 SGHRS and CDR2 YFSETQ. CDR3 in DNA: TGCGCCAGCAGCATCCCAGGGGGAACTGAAGCTTTCTTT. This gives the protein CASSIPGGTEAFF.

This sequence joins TRBV18 and TRBJ2-2, with TRBD1 matching over 9 bases. Per the germline V gene, CDR1 is KGHSH and CDR2 is LQKENI. J was trimmed by 4 bases and V by 6 bases; bases with no gene match: 9. The CDR3 spans 16 residues. The CDR3: CASSPPGQGSTGELFF. CDR3 nucleotide sequence: TGTGCCAGCTCGCCTCCGGGACAGGGCTCCACCGGGGAGCTGTTTTTT.

This clonotype was seen at least ten times. The gene calls are TRBV5-5 and TRBJ2-3; D ambiguous. V lost 0 bases and J 6 bases, leaving 8 bases between the germline ends. The CDR3 extends over 13 amino acids. The V gene's germline CDR1 is SGHKS and CDR2 YYEKEE (reference sequence). CDR3 DNA sequence: TGTGCCAGCAGCTTGGGACCGGTGGATACGCAGTATTTT. It codes for CASSLGPVDTQYF.

This chain uses TRBV7-2 with TRBJ1-4; no clear D gene. Germline V gene sequence: CDR1 SGHTA, CDR2 FQGNSA. This CDR3 spans 15 amino acids. Trimming removed 1 base at V and 5 bases at J, with 11 bases between. CDR3 in amino acids: CASSLGQLRNEKLFF. In DNA form, the CDR3 reads TGTGCCAGCAGCTTAGGCCAATTACGGAATGAAAAACTGTTTTTT.

The table lists this clonotype with a few counts. The chain combines TRBV7-6 with TRBJ2-4; D is uncertain. Between the trimmed V and J ends, which lost 1 base and 0 bases, there was a span of 22 bases. Germline V gene data show CDR1 as SGHVS and CDR2 as FNYEAQ. CDR3 length equals 20 residues. CDR3 coding DNA: TGTGCCAGCAGCTTAGTTAGTCTCTCGGCCCCCCTACTAGCCAAAAACATTCAGTACTTC. This encodes CASSLVSLSAPLLAKNIQYF.

This clonotype was observed a few times. The rearrangement uses TRBV4-3 and TRBJ1-5; D not certain. In germline, CDR1 is LGHNA, CDR2 YSLEER. The CDR3 has 14 residues. This chain's CDR3 is CAMGRVANLQPQHF. The CDR3 DNA sequence: TGCGCTATGGGTCGTGTAGCTAATCTTCAGCCCCAGCATTTT.

The V gene is TRBV5-1, the J gene TRBJ1-1, with D possibly being TRBD1 (6 bases). With 4 bases removed from V and 4 bases from J, the gap between germline ends came to 14 bases. The CDR3 has 14 amino acids. CDR1 is SGHRS and CDR2 is YFSETQ in the germline V gene. CDR3 region: CASSIPGVLTEAFF. CDR3 coding DNA: TGCGCCAGCAGCATACCAGGGGTGCTCACTGAAGCTTTCTTT.